These T cell receptor beta chains were read from a single sample in a study of shared clonotypes between healthy human individuals. Using immunoSEQ multiplex PCR, the repertoire was profiled, and TCRdb retains in-frame clones only, with some absent. The sample contains hundreds of thousands of clones, approximately 97% of which appear only once. The sample taken for sequencing was memory CD8+ T cells sorted from blood. These receptors all stem from a man aged 30-40 years in good health. Each CDR3 is given with its conserved first and last residue. Fields, in order: V gene, CDR3 protein.

TRBV9 | CASSVPGPDEKLFF
TRBV12-5 | CASGPRTDTQYF
TRBV6-1 | CASSAGTYPTGELFF
TRBV6-5 | CASSYSPGGAEQFF
TRBV11-3 | CASSHSETGVKGTGELFF
TRBV30 | CAWTGGNTIYF
TRBV27 | CASSTLAGDSSYNEQFF
TRBV6-1 | CASSGRESSGNTIYF
TRBV28 | CASSLWGNEQFF
TRBV30 | CAWSVLWGESSYEQYF
TRBV10-1 | CASSETPRRGETQYF
TRBV28 | CASIKDGNEKLFF
TRBV10-3 | CAIQDRANSPLHF
TRBV18 | CASSPTGHGYGYTF
TRBV6-5 | CASSYGWGTDTQYF
TRBV5-4 | CASSLGEDGYTF
TRBV2 | CANRDRSYNEQFF
TRBV30 | CAWNPGSYNEQFF
TRBV6-9 | CASITTGNTEAFF
TRBV7-6 | CASSLTSGSAVEQFF
TRBV18 | CASSGIGAYEQYF
TRBV30 | CAWSGAESGNTIYF
TRBV27 | CASSPRLAGTYNEQFF
TRBV14 | CASSLYNEQFF
TRBV15 | CATSRDPPGRYTIYF
TRBV10-3 | CAISGRTSGYEQYF
TRBV29-1 | CSVHRATDTQYF
TRBV5-4 | CASSLGWGNTEAFF
TRBV7-9 | CASSLGSGITYEQYF
TRBV4-2 | CASSQDWDRSYEQYF
TRBV19 | CASSPGSATNEKLFF
TRBV5-1 | CASSLTVNTGELFF
TRBV5-4 | CASSEGQGSYNEQFF
TRBV5-1 | CASSLDGNPYNEQFF
TRBV5-1 | CASSGGALGKNIQYF
TRBV12-2 | CASRLGGNNEQFF
TRBV5-4 | CASSLDLLGLAELGEQFF
TRBV5-5 | CASSHTGGLGKNIQYF
TRBV28 | CASSFSRVREKLFF
TRBV2 | CASSQGANYGYTF
TRBV10-2 | CASRGYPYEQYF